This T cell receptor beta chain was captured in a study of T cell repertoires in cytomegalovirus infection. Whole-study findings and limits: Pooled public TCR beta family frequency picked out CMV carriers with the relevant HLA.

This clonotype was counted a few times. Its target is unknown. TCRdb re-called the reads with MiXCR, one entry per CDR3 protein. The repertoire holds about 900,000 distinct CDR3 sequences, 30% to 40% seen once, with over 12% in the top ten. Per the germline V gene, CDR1 is LGHNT and CDR2 is FRNRAP. Between the trimmed V and J ends, which lost 7 bases and 4 bases, there was a span of 29 bases. The CDR3 totals 18 residues. The receptor was derived from a human donor in good health (CMV status not recorded). Some clones in this sample may be carry-over from other donors' samples. Sequenced here: cultured CD8+ T cells from PBMCs, sampled from culture after CMV antigen stimulation. The chain joins TRBV12-5 to TRBJ2-7, with D perhaps TRBD1 or TRBD2 (6 bases each). The CDR3 here is CASALTGTSAPEGYEQYF. Written as DNA, the CDR3 is TGTGCTAGTGCCCTGACCGGGACATCAGCCCCGGAGGGTTACGAGCAGTACTTC.